The 23 T cell receptor beta chains reported below all come from one sample, sequenced in a study of response to subunit inactivated influenza vaccine. Each CDR3 protein is one row after TCRdb ran MiXCR on the RT-PCR reads. The data contain approximately 570,000 distinct CDR3 sequences, 6% to 9% of them seen just once; the ten biggest clones take up 13%. Sequenced material: PBMCs from blood, taken 23 to 25 months after vaccination. Receptor source: a man aged 45 to 70 who received an inactivated influenza vaccine.

The rearrangement joins TRBV18 to TRBJ2-1; no reliable D call. The ends were cut back, 0 bases at V and 0 bases at J, with 6 bases in the middle. The CDR3 runs 15 residues. Germline V gene data show CDR1 as KGHSH and CDR2 as LQKENI. The CDR3 DNA reads as TGTGCCAGCTCACCACCGTGGAGCTCCTACAATGAGCAGTTCTTC. Its translation is CASSPPWSSYNEQFF. The whole variable domain, remainder taken from reference TRBV18 and TRBJ2-1, is NAGVMQNPRHLVRRRGQEARLRCSPMKGHSHVYWYRQLPEEGLKFMVYLQKENIIDESGMPKERFSAEFPKEGPSILRIQQVVRGDSAAYFCASSPPWSSYNEQFFGPGTRLTVL.

This clonotype was counted at least ten times. This chain joins TRBV4-2 and TRBJ1-5, with no clear D. The germline V gene has CDR1 LGHNA and CDR2 YNFKEQ. The V end lost 2 bases, the J end lost 2 bases, and 7 bases lay between the germline ends. This CDR3 spans 14 amino acids. The chain's CDR3 is CASSQTEGNQPQHF. DNA for the CDR3: TGTGCCAGCAGCCAAACGGAGGGCAATCAGCCCCAGCATTTT.

In this sample, this clonotype turned up a few times. The J gene is TRBJ2-2, the V gene TRBV5-1; the D call may be TRBD1 or TRBD2 (6 bases each). The germline V and J ends were trimmed by 4 bases and 7 bases, with 14 bases remaining between them. The germline gives CDR1 SGHRS, CDR2 YFSETQ. The CDR3 totals 14 residues. In nucleotides, the CDR3 is TGCGCCAGCAGCCTGGAGGGGGGCCACGGGGAGCTGTTTTTT. It yields the protein CASSLEGGHGELFF.

This clonotype occurred many times. The V and J genes are TRBV20-1 and TRBJ2-3; D is tentatively TRBD1 or TRBD2 (6 bases each). The germline CDR1 and CDR2 sequences are DFQATT and SNEGSKA (reference sequence). V lost 5 bases to trimming and J lost 0 bases, with 9 bases between them. This CDR3 has 13 amino acids. CDR3 amino acids: CSARGPSTDTQYF. In DNA form, the CDR3 reads TGCAGTGCTCGGGGGCCCAGCACAGATACGCAGTATTTT.

On this clonotype: The germline gene is not matched at one end of the junction; a read error may be the cause. CDR3 nucleotide sequence: TGTGCCAGCAGCGTACTGGGACAGGCCAGGGAGATCCAGTACTTC. Translation: CASSVLGQAREIQYF. The chain uses TRBV9 and TRBJ2-5, with TRBD1 matching 8 bases. Germline V gives CDR1 SGDLS, CDR2 YYNGEE. The CDR3 sequence is 15 residues long.

This clonotype was seen only a few times. J is TRBJ1-2 and V is TRBV3-1; 9 bases match TRBD1. The V gene end was trimmed by 1 base and the J gene end by 6 bases; junction bases not matched to a gene: 3. Germline-derived CDR1 and CDR2 are LGHDT and YNNKEL (reference sequence). The CDR3 consists of 14 residues. As DNA, the CDR3 is TGTGCCAGCAGCCAAGGGACAGGGGCCGATGGCTACACCTTC. Translation gives CASSQGTGADGYTF.

This clonotype has just a few counts. CDR3 nucleotides: TGCAGTGCTAGTCAGACAGCGAGGAATGAGCAGTTCTTC. Translated: CSASQTARNEQFF. The chain combines TRBV20-1 with TRBJ2-1; the D gene is possibly TRBD1 (5 bases). CDR1 and CDR2 from the germline V gene are DFQATT and SNEGSKA (reference sequence). Trimming removed 3 bases from V and 7 bases from J, with 13 bases in between. The CDR3 is 13 amino acids.

This clonotype has only a few counts. The chain combines TRBV20-1 with TRBJ2-3; 10 bases agree with TRBD1. V lost 3 bases, J lost 2 bases, and 5 bases stayed unmatched. CDR3 size: 15 residues. Germline CDR1 DFQATT, CDR2 SNEGSKA (reference sequence). CDR3 loop: CSARQGTGDTDTQYF. In DNA form, the CDR3 reads TGCAGTGCTAGGCAAGGGACAGGGGACACAGATACGCAGTATTTT.

The table lists this clonotype with many counts. The V gene is TRBV5-6, the J gene TRBJ2-1, with a possible D match to TRBD1 (6 bases). The CDR3 extends over 13 amino acids. V was cut by 1 base and J by 4 bases, with 6 bases left in between. Germline CDR1 reads SGHDT; CDR2 reads YYEEEE. The CDR3 DNA reads TGTGCCAGCAGCTTGACAGGGTACAATGAGCAGTTCTTC. Protein sequence: CASSLTGYNEQFF.

This clonotype was observed a few times. V is TRBV7-2 and J is TRBJ1-5; weak D call: TRBD1 (5 bases). The CDR3 sequence is 16 residues long. Germline V gene sequence: CDR1 SGHTA, CDR2 FQGNSA. Between the trimmed V and J ends, which lost 1 base and 2 bases, there was a span of 12 bases. The CDR3 coding sequence is TGTGCCAGCAGCTTAGTTCGAGGGGACGGCAATCAGCCCCAGCATTTT. Translation: CASSLVRGDGNQPQHF.

The chain combines TRBV4-3 with TRBJ2-7; 9 bases agree with TRBD1. J lost 5 bases, V lost 4 bases, and 12 bases had no gene match. Germline V gives CDR1 LGHNA, CDR2 YSLEER. This CDR3 comprises 16 residues. CDR3 nucleotide sequence: TGCGCCAGCAGCCGGGCGCTGACAGGGGGAGTCCACGAGCAGTACTTC. It encodes CASSRALTGGVHEQYF.

This clonotype was picked up many times. The rearrangement uses TRBV4-3 and TRBJ2-1, with D possibly being TRBD1 (5 bases). CDR1 is LGHNA and CDR2 is YSLEER in the germline V gene. V was clipped by 0 bases and J by 0 bases, with 15 bases between them. CDR3 length equals 18 residues. The CDR3 sequence: CASSQDMGQVPSYNEQFF. The CDR3 nucleotides are TGCGCCAGCAGCCAAGATATGGGGCAAGTGCCCTCCTACAATGAGCAGTTCTTC.

This clonotype was found a few times. The V gene is TRBV20-1, the J gene TRBJ1-5, with unresolved D. CDR3 length: 11 residues. Germline-derived CDR1 and CDR2 are DFQATT and SNEGSKA (reference sequence). V was cut by 7 bases and J by 4 bases, with 8 bases left in between. CDR3 bases: TGCAGTGTATGGAGAAATCAGCCCCAGCATTTT. Translation: CSVWRNQPQHF.

In its sample, this clonotype was seen many times. The chain joins TRBV29-1 to TRBJ2-5; TRBD1 is a possible D gene (5 bases). The CDR3 sequence is 13 residues long. V lost 4 bases and J lost 5, with 14 bases in between. Looked up from germline, CDR1 is SQVTM and CDR2 is ANQGSEA. The CDR3 DNA is TGCAGCGTTGGGCCAGGGTCCCCGGAGACCCAGTACTTC. Its protein product is CSVGPGSPETQYF.

This clonotype was counted only a few times. This chain connects TRBV12-3 or TRBV12-4 to TRBJ2-2; 14 bases align to TRBD2. V shed 3 bases and J 7 bases; nucleotides not matched to a gene: 4. The CDR3 has 16 amino acids. CDR3 coding DNA: TGTGCCAGCAGTTTGACTAGCGGGAGGGCTGGCGGGGAGCTGTTTTTT. It specifies CASSLTSGRAGGELFF.

A note on this clonotype: A junction end diverges from the germline sequence, so it may reflect a read error. The chain employs TRBV7-8 and TRBJ1-1; perhaps TRBD1 as D (6 bases). The CDR3 consists of 12 residues. In germline, CDR1 is SGHVS, CDR2 FQNEAQ. CDR3 nucleotide sequence: TGTGCCAGCAGCTCGACCGACGGGGGGGCTCTCTTT. Residues: CASSSTDGGALF.

In its sample, this clonotype was seen many times. V gene TRBV6-1 combines with J gene TRBJ2-7; D is unresolved. Per germline, CDR1 MNHNS and CDR2 SASEGT. This CDR3 comprises 12 residues. V was cut by 3 bases and J by 0 bases, with 3 bases left in between. Here the CDR3 DNA reads TGTGCCAGCAGTGAGAGCTCCTACGAGCAGTACTTC. Encoded protein: CASSESSYEQYF.

This clonotype was observed many times. The V gene is TRBV12-3 or TRBV12-4, the J gene TRBJ1-4; D call uncertain. Between the trimmed V and J ends, which lost 2 bases and 8 bases, there was a span of 12 bases. CDR3 length: 14 residues. CDR3 in amino acids: CASSLTPLGEKLFF. DNA for the CDR3: TGTGCCAGCAGTTTAACGCCTCTTGGGGAAAAACTGTTTTTT.

This chain joins TRBV20-1 and TRBJ1-6; D is possibly TRBD1 (5 bases). The CDR3 runs to 18 residues. V was shortened by 2 bases and J by 4 bases, with 21 bases between the two germline ends. Germline V CDR1 and CDR2: DFQATT, SNEGSKA (reference sequence). CDR3 sequence: CSARSDGARRTYNSPLHF. In nucleotides, the CDR3 is TGCAGTGCTAGATCAGACGGGGCCAGGAGAACTTATAATTCACCCCTCCACTTT.

This clonotype was seen a handful of times. This sequence joins TRBV12-3 or TRBV12-4 and TRBJ1-2, with 10 nucleotides matching TRBD1. CDR3 length: 12 amino acids. V gave up 5 bases and J gave up 7 bases; unmatched junction bases: 1. CDR3 DNA sequence: TGTGCCAGCAGTGGGGACAGGGGTGGCTACACCTTC. Amino acid sequence: CASSGDRGGYTF.

A few counts support this clonotype. The rearrangement uses TRBV5-1 and TRBJ2-6; D possibly corresponds to TRBD1 (6 bases). The CDR3 covers 17 residues. Deletions cut 1 base from V and 2 bases from J, with 13 bases between. Germline CDR1 and CDR2: SGHRS and YFSETQ. DNA for the CDR3: TGCGCCAGCAGCTTGAGTAACAGGGTAGCTGGGGCCAACGTCCTGACTTTC. Its translation is CASSLSNRVAGANVLTF. The full variable domain, in which reference TRBV5-1 and TRBJ2-6 provide the parts outside the CDR3, is KAGVTQTPRYLIKTRGQQVTLSCSPISGHRSVSWYQQTPGQGLQFLFEYFSETQRNKGNFPGRFSGRQFSNSRSEMNVSTLELGDSALYLCASSLSNRVAGANVLTFGAGSRLTVL.

As DNA, the CDR3 is TGCGCCAGCAGCTACGCGGGGGGGCCTAAGTACGAGCAGTACTTC. This codes for CASSYAGGPKYEQYF. The chain recombines TRBV5-1 with TRBJ2-7; 9 bases are a match to TRBD2. In germline, CDR1 is SGHRS, CDR2 YFSETQ. V was clipped by 3 bases and J by 4 bases; unmatched bases: 8. The CDR3 contains 15 residues.

The genes are TRBV15 and TRBJ2-1, with 7 bases fitting TRBD2. Germline V gene data show CDR1 as LNHNV and CDR2 as YYDKDF (reference sequence). CDR3 size: 15 residues. Trimming took 5 bases from V and 5 from J; bases not matched to a gene: 9. This CDR3 reads CATSRRRESHNEQFF. The CDR3 DNA is TGTGCCACCAGCCGTCGGCGGGAGTCCCACAATGAGCAGTTCTTC. Full variable domain (remainder filled in from reference TRBV15 and TRBJ2-1): DAMVIQNPRYQVTQFGKPVTLSCSQTLNHNVMYWYQQKSSQAPKLLFHYYDKDFNNEADTPDNFQSRRPNTSFCFLDIRSPGLGDTAMYLCATSRRRESHNEQFFGPGTRLTVL.